The 27 T cell receptor beta chains reported below all come from one sample, sequenced in a study of Graves' ophthalmopathy and Graves' hyperthyroidism. TCR beta CDR3 amplification used RNA transcripts. HTBI primers primed a first-round RT-PCR, and a second-round multiplex PCR followed. MiXCR was run by TCRdb on the multiplex PCR reads, yielding one entry per CDR3 protein. The sample comprises over a million distinct CDR3 sequences, about 35% of which are singletons, and 8.5% to 14% rests with the top ten. The sample consisted of peripheral blood or thyroid tissue (not recorded which). These receptor sequences come from an adult man with Graves' hyperthyroidism.

This chain uses TRBV27 with TRBJ2-7; weak D call: TRBD1 (6 bases). V was shortened by 4 bases and J by 1 base, with 11 bases between the two germline ends. The CDR3 spans 14 residues. From germline, CDR1 is MNHEY and CDR2 SMNVEV (reference sequence). In nucleotides, the CDR3 is TGTGCCAGCAGTTACCGACAGGCATCCTACGAGCAGTACTTC. Its protein is CASSYRQASYEQYF.

Of note for this clonotype: A much larger clone differs from this one at a single base, so this may be a read error. V gene TRBV12-3 or TRBV12-4 combines with J gene TRBJ1-2, with 9 bases that match TRBD1. There are 14 residues in the CDR3. CDR3 amino acids: CASSQGQGGYGYAF. Here the CDR3 DNA reads TGTGCCAGCAGCCAGGGACAGGGAGGCTATGGCTACGCCTTC.

As to this clonotype: A much larger clone sits a single nucleotide away, making a read error possible. For the CDR3, the DNA is TGCGCCAGCAGCCAAGAGGCCCGGGGAGAAGAGACCCAGTCCTTC. Translated, it gives CASSQEARGEETQSF. The chain carries TRBV4-1 and TRBJ2-5; weak D call: TRBD2 (5 bases). Per the germline V gene, CDR1 is MGHRA and CDR2 is YSYEKL. There are 15 residues in the CDR3.

This clonotype was detected many times. The gene calls are TRBV12-3 or TRBV12-4 and TRBJ2-5; 7 bases are a match to TRBD1. The J segment lost 3 bases and the V segment lost 7 bases, leaving 5 bases of the junction unmatched. The CDR3 spans 13 residues. The DNA of the CDR3 is TGTGCCAGCACACGACAGGGTGAAGAGACCCAGTACTTC. It encodes CASTRQGEETQYF.

The chain has TRBV4-3 and TRBJ1-5; D is ambiguous. Trimming shortened V by 0 bases and J by 3 bases, and 9 bases separated the two germline ends. The germline V gene encodes CDR1 LGHNA and CDR2 YSLEER. The CDR3 spans 15 residues. Written as DNA, the CDR3 is TGCGCCAGCAGCCAAGATGCGGTCATCAATCAGCCCCAGCATTTT. Translation gives CASSQDAVINQPQHF.

This clonotype was counted only a few times. This chain connects TRBV20-1 to TRBJ1-1; tentatively, D is TRBD1 (5 bases). The CDR3 consists of 15 residues. Trimming took 2 bases from V and 5 from J, leaving 18 bases between them. From germline, CDR1 is DFQATT and CDR2 SNEGSKA (reference sequence). This chain's CDR3 is CSARSPAGVLTEAFF. The CDR3 bases are TGCAGTGCTAGATCTCCTGCGGGGGTCTTGACTGAAGCTTTCTTT.

This clonotype was seen repeatedly, ten times or more. This chain links TRBV6-6 with TRBJ1-2; 7 bases map to TRBD1. J lost 7 bases, V lost 5 bases, and 13 bases had no gene match. In germline, CDR1 is MNHNY, CDR2 SVGAGI (reference sequence). The CDR3 has 15 residues. The CDR3 here is CASSEALQGWSGYTF. The DNA for the CDR3 is TGTGCCAGCAGTGAAGCCTTACAGGGGTGGAGTGGCTACACCTTC.

V usage is TRBV20-1 and J usage is TRBJ1-6; D not certain. Germline values: CDR1 DFQATT, CDR2 SNEGSKA (reference sequence). With 3 bases removed from V and 2 bases from J, the gap between germline ends came to 11 bases. The CDR3 sequence is 15 residues long. The CDR3 sequence is CSAREADPYNSPLHF. The CDR3 coding sequence is TGCAGTGCTAGGGAAGCAGATCCCTATAATTCACCCCTCCACTTT.

Comments on this clonotype: A much larger clonotype is one base distant, so this may be a read error. This chain uses TRBV7-2 with TRBJ2-5; possibly TRBD1 for D (5 bases). Germline V gene lookup returns CDR1 SGHTA and CDR2 FQGNSA. The CDR3 extends over 12 amino acids. V lost 5 bases to trimming and J lost 13 bases, with 17 bases between them. CDR3 coding DNA: TGTGCCAGCAGCCCCTGGGGCGAGGCCCGGTACTTC. Translating it yields CASSPWGEARYF.

This clonotype has at least ten counts. The chain links TRBV5-1 to TRBJ2-7; D tentatively reads TRBD1 or TRBD2 (5 bases each). The germline gives CDR1 SGHRS, CDR2 YFSETQ. The CDR3 loop spans 15 amino acids. Trimming took off 4 bases at V and 6 bases at J, with 20 bases between the two ends. This CDR3 reads CASSPGRGPRREQYF. DNA for the CDR3: TGCGCCAGCAGCCCGGGACGGGGCCCACGACGCGAGCAGTACTTC.

This clonotype was detected a few times. V is TRBV12-3 or TRBV12-4 and J is TRBJ2-7; 8 bases are a match to TRBD2. The CDR3 loop spans 15 amino acids. Unmatched junction bases numbered 8, after V lost 3 bases and J lost 4 bases. CDR3 nucleotide sequence: TGTGCCAGCAGTTTGTTGGCGGGAGGCAGGTACGAGCAGTACTTC. Its protein is CASSLLAGGRYEQYF.

This clonotype was found many times. This sequence joins TRBV11-2 and TRBJ2-5, with 11 nucleotides matching TRBD2. V lost 3 bases to trimming and J lost 3 bases; unmatched junction nucleotides: 6. The V gene's germline CDR1 is SGHAT and CDR2 FQNNGV. The length of the CDR3 is 16 residues. The CDR3 protein is CASSFNPGLAEETQYF. The CDR3 region has the DNA TGTGCCAGCAGCTTTAACCCGGGACTAGCGGAAGAGACCCAGTACTTC.

The chain has TRBV18 and TRBJ1-3; the D gene is possibly TRBD1 (5 bases). Looked up from germline, CDR1 is KGHSH and CDR2 is LQKENI. This CDR3 spans 16 amino acids. Between the trimmed V and J ends, which lost 4 bases and 1 base, there was a span of 14 bases. The CDR3 loop is CASSRRQRSSGNTIYF. Here the CDR3 DNA reads TGTGCCAGCTCACGGAGACAGAGATCGTCTGGAAACACCATATATTTT.

V gene TRBV10-2 combines with J gene TRBJ1-2; D is unclear. Trimming stripped 0 bases from V and 3 bases from J, with 11 bases between. CDR3 size: 15 residues. Germline CDR1 WSHSY, CDR2 SAAADI. The CDR3 DNA follows: TGCGCCAGCAGTGAGTCGGCGGGGAGGTACTATGGCTACACCTTC. Its protein product is CASSESAGRYYGYTF.

This sequence joins TRBV29-1 and TRBJ2-7; D perhaps matches TRBD2 (6 bases). Trimming cost V 8 bases and J 3 bases, with 14 bases left between them. The CDR3 has 12 residues. Looked up from germline, CDR1 is SQVTM and CDR2 is ANQGSEA. As DNA, the CDR3 is TGCAGCTGCGAGGAGGGCGGCTACGAGCAGTACTTC. It yields the protein CSCEEGGYEQYF.

This clonotype was counted a few times. The J gene is TRBJ1-5, the V gene TRBV12-3 or TRBV12-4; perhaps TRBD1 as D (5 bases). The germline V and J ends were trimmed by 3 bases and 6 bases, with 9 bases remaining between them. The CDR3 has 13 residues. The DNA for the CDR3 is TGTGCCAGCAGTTTCAGGGTCGGTCAGCCCCAGCATTTT. It codes for CASSFRVGQPQHF.

This clonotype has just a few counts. Germline is not matched at one junction end, which may reflect a read error. The J gene is TRBJ2-2, the V gene TRBV20-1; TRBD2 matches 9 bases. Germline values: CDR1 DFQATT, CDR2 SNEGSKA (reference sequence). The CDR3 is 13 amino acids. This CDR3 reads CRAMGLAGGELFF. The CDR3 DNA reads TGCAGAGCTATGGGACTAGCTGGCGGGGAGCTGTTTTTT.

The chain links TRBV20-1 to TRBJ1-1, with D possibly TRBD1 on 6 matching bases. Trimming removed 2 bases at V and 5 bases at J, with 18 bases between. The CDR3 spans 15 residues. Looked up from germline, CDR1 is DFQATT and CDR2 is SNEGSKA (reference sequence). CDR3 sequence: CSARPRGGQGTEAFF. The DNA for the CDR3 is TGCAGTGCTAGACCTCGAGGGGGGCAAGGGACTGAAGCTTTCTTT.

This clonotype was found many times. This chain joins TRBV12-3 or TRBV12-4 and TRBJ2-7; D might be TRBD1 (5 bases). The CDR3 has 12 residues. Between the trimmed V and J ends, which lost 6 bases and 4 bases, there was a span of 10 bases. The CDR3 DNA reads as TGTGCCAGCAGCACCACAGGATACGAGCAGTACTTC. Protein: CASSTTGYEQYF.

This clonotype has more than one count but fewer than ten. Here the CDR3 omits its conserved ending phenylalanine or tryptophan, so a read error is the likely source. Because the CDR3's place on the DNA is in doubt, the DNA is left out and the CDR3 is given as listed by TCRdb. This chain links TRBV29-1 with TRBJ1-4; TRBD1 is the table's D call, not checked against the DNA. In germline, CDR1 is SQVTM, CDR2 ANQGSEA. The CDR3 spans 8 amino acids, including both terminal residues. The CDR3 loop reads CSVEDRRQ.

The gene calls are TRBV15 and TRBJ2-2, with 9 bases lining up with TRBD1. Germline loops: CDR1 LNHNV, CDR2 YYDKDF (reference sequence). This CDR3 is built from 15 residues. V was clipped by 5 bases and J by 5 bases; unmatched bases: 6. The CDR3: CATSGRTGATGELFF. CDR3 DNA: TGTGCCACCAGCGGGAGGACAGGGGCGACCGGGGAGCTGTTTTTT.

This clonotype was detected many times. The chain uses TRBV10-3 and TRBJ1-4, with TRBD1 matching 8 bases. The germline gives CDR1 ENHRY, CDR2 SYGVKD. J was trimmed by 5 bases and V by 2 bases; bases with no gene match: 10. This CDR3 is 17 amino acids long. CDR3 region: CAISEARQGAVNEKLFF. Here the CDR3 DNA reads TGTGCCATCAGTGAGGCGCGGCAGGGGGCGGTCAATGAAAAACTGTTTTTT.

Concerning this clonotype: This may be a read error, as it is one base from a much larger clone. V and J are TRBV4-3 and TRBJ2-7; D possibly corresponds to TRBD2 (6 bases). This CDR3 spans 15 amino acids. Germline-derived CDR1 and CDR2 are LGHNA and YSLEER. Trimming took off 3 bases at V and 6 bases at J, with 18 bases between the two ends. The CDR3 sequence is CASSQDRLTGAEQYF. CDR3 DNA sequence: TGCGCCAGCAGCCAGGACCGACTAACGGGAGCCGAGCAGTACTTC.

About this clonotype itself: It is likely a read error, because the conserved phenylalanine at the end of the CDR3 is missing. The rearrangement links TRBV12-3 or TRBV12-4 to TRBJ1-1, with D perhaps matching TRBD1 (5 bases). The V end was cut by 5 bases, the J end by 1 base, with 8 bases between. The CDR3 sequence is 13 residues long. The CDR3 nucleotides read TGTGCCAGCAGTCCGCAGGGGAACACTGAAGCTTTCCTT. It is translated as CASSPQGNTEAFL.

The V gene is TRBV12-3 or TRBV12-4, the J gene TRBJ1-1; 7 bases match TRBD1. The CDR3 is made up of 13 amino acids. The ends lost 5 bases at V and 7 bases at J; junction bases unmatched: 7. The CDR3 loop reads CASSPRQGYEAFF. The CDR3 region has the DNA TGTGCCAGCAGTCCCAGACAGGGCTATGAAGCTTTCTTT.

This chain links TRBV7-2 with TRBJ2-3; possibly TRBD1 or TRBD2 for D (5 bases each). V gave up 4 bases and J gave up 2 bases, with 19 bases separating them. CDR3 length: 17 residues. Germline V gives CDR1 SGHTA, CDR2 FQGNSA. The CDR3 DNA reads TGTGCCAGCAGCTCAGGGACGGGCGATGGGGCCACAGATACGCAGTATTTT. This gives the protein CASSSGTGDGATDTQYF.

The V gene is TRBV5-6, the J gene TRBJ1-6, with 9 bases matching TRBD1. Germline V lookup: CDR1 SGHDT, CDR2 YYEEEE. J lost 10 bases, V lost 10 bases, and 15 bases had no gene match. This CDR3 is built from 15 residues. CDR3 in amino acids: CAWTLPGQGLSPLHF. The CDR3 DNA sequence: TGTGCCTGGACTCTTCCGGGACAGGGATTATCACCCCTCCACTTT.